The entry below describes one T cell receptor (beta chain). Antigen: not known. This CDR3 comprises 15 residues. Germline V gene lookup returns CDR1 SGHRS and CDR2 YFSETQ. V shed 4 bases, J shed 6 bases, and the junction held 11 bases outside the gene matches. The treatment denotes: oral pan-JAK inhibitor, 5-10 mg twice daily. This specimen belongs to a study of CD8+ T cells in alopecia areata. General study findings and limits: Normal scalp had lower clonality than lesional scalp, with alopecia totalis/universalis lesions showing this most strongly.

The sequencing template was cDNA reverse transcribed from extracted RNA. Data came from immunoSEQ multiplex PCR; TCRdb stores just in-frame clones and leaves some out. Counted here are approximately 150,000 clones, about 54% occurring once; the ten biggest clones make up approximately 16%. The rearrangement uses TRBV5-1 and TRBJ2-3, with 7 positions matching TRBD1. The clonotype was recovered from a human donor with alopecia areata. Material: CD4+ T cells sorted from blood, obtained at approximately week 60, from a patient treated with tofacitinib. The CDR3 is CASSQSGQTEDTQYF. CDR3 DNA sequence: TGCGCCAGCAGCCAGTCGGGACAGACGGAGGATACGCAGTATTTT.